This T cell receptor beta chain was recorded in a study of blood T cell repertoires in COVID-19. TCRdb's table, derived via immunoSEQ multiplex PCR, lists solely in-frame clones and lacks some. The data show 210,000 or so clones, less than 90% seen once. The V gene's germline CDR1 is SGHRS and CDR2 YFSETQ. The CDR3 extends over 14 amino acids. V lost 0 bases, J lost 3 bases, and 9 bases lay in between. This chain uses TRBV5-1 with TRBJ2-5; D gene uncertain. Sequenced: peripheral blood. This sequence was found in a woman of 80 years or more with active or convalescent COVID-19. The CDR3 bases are TGCGCCAGCAGCTTGGTGTCACTCGAAGAGACCCAGTACTTC. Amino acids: CASSLVSLEETQYF.